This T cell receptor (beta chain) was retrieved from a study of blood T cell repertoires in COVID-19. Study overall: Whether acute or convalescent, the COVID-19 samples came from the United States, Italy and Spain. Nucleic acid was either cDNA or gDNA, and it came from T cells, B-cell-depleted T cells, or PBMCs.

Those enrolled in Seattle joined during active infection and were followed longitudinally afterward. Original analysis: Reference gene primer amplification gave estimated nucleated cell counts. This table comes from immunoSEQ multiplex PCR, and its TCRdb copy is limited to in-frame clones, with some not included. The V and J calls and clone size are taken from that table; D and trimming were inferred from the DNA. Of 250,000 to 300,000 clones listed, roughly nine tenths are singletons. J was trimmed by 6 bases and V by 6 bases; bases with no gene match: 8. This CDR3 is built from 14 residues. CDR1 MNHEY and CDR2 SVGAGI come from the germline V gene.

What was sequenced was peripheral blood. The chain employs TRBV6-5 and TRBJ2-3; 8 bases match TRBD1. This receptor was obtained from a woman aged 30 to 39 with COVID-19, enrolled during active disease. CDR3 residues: CASRRTGFRDTQYF. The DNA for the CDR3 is TGTGCCAGCAGACGGACAGGGTTTAGGGATACGCAGTATTTT.